This TCR beta chain stems from a study of blood T cell repertoires in COVID-19. Study-wide context: Sources were T cells, B-cell-depleted T cells, or PBMCs; the material itself was cDNA or gDNA.

Germline V gene lookup returns CDR1 KGHSH and CDR2 LQKENI. This CDR3 has 14 amino acids. The V and J ends lost 4 bases and 5 bases, in that order; junction bases with no gene match: 7. Recruitment covered about two dozen US areas and drew participants whose ages spanned roughly 18 to 89 years. Original handling: How many nucleated cells were present was estimated from reference gene primer amplification. Sequencing used immunoSEQ multiplex PCR; TCRdb keeps in-frame clones, though not all of them. The V and J calls and clone size come from that table; D and trimming were worked out from the DNA. Here the sample spans fewer than 350,000 clones, under 95% being singletons.

The V and J genes are TRBV18 and TRBJ1-2; TRBD1 agrees at 7 bases. Material: PBMCs or T cells enriched from blood (not recorded which). The receptor's source is a middle-aged man who had been exposed to COVID-19. CDR3 bases: TGTGCCAGCTCACAAGGGACAGACTTGTATGGCTACACCTTC. It specifies CASSQGTDLYGYTF.